This T cell receptor (beta chain) comes out of a study of shared clonotypes between healthy human individuals. At the level of the study: Researchers drew samples from a couple of women and a few men aged 18 to 49.

A split of CD4+ cells into CD45RA+ naive and CD45RA-negative memory subsets was performed. Unmatched junction bases numbered 4, after V lost 0 bases and J lost 4 bases. CDR3 size: 16 residues. Germline V gene lookup returns CDR1 SGHAT and CDR2 FQNNGV. Notes on the study in general: Rarefaction showed that sequencing of sorted subsets was incomplete (despite large depth). Across four donors, naive CD4 shared 5% to 6%, naive CD8 around 3.8%, memory CD4 about 2.4%, memory CD8 under 0.5%.

The method was immunoSEQ multiplex PCR; TCRdb's version includes in-frame clones alone and lacks a portion of them. The sample includes over a million clones, 70% to 80% of them seen just once. Regarding this clone: The target antigen is unknown.

This clonotype was sampled from a young man in good health. Some clones in this sample may be carry-over from other donors' samples. Sequencing used memory CD4+ T cells from PBMCs. Subset meaning: CD45RA-negative fraction. The rearrangement uses TRBV11-2 and TRBJ2-1; 9 nucleotides agree with TRBD2. The CDR3 DNA reads TGTGCCAGCAGCTTAGACGCGGGAGGGCCTTACAATGAGCAGTTCTTC. This gives the protein CASSLDAGGPYNEQFF. Using reference TRBV11-2 and TRBJ2-1 for the parts outside the CDR3, the full variable domain is EAGVAQSPRYKIIEKRQSVAFWCNPISGHATLYWYQQILGQGPKLLIQFQNNGVVDDSQLPKDRFSAERLKGVDSTLKIQPAKLEDSAVYLCASSLDAGGPYNEQFFGPGTRLTVL.